A single sample is the source of the 23 T cell receptor beta chains below, sequenced in a study of cytomegalovirus exposure and HLA in healthy donors. Assay: immunoSEQ multiplex PCR; the TCRdb copy retains only in-frame clones and omits some. Counted here are 150,000 to 250,000 clones, around 83% occurring once; the ten biggest clones make up around 15%. Sequencing input: PBMCs. These receptors were collected from a woman in her twenties or thirties in good health and CMV-seropositive.

This chain connects TRBV5-1 to TRBJ1-4; D not resolved. The V end was cut by 0 bases, the J end by 5 bases, with 14 bases between. CDR3 length: 16 residues. Germline-derived CDR1 and CDR2 are SGHRS and YFSETQ. The CDR3 sequence: CASSLGVRGGNEKLFF. The CDR3 DNA reads as TGCGCCAGCAGCTTGGGCGTTAGAGGAGGAAATGAAAAACTGTTTTTT. Full variable domain (remainder filled in from reference TRBV5-1 and TRBJ1-4): KAGVTQTPRYLIKTRGQQVTLSCSPISGHRSVSWYQQTPGQGLQFLFEYFSETQRNKGNFPGRFSGRQFSNSRSEMNVSTLELGDSALYLCASSLGVRGGNEKLFFGSGTQLSVL.

The chain carries TRBV2 and TRBJ2-6; a possible D gene is TRBD1 (5 bases). The CDR3 length is 14 residues. From germline, CDR1 is SNHLY and CDR2 FYNNEI. With 10 bases removed from V and 0 bases from J, the gap between germline ends came to 10 bases. The CDR3 DNA follows: TGTGCCATTGAAGGGGACTCTGGGGCCAACGTCCTGACTTTC. This gives the protein CAIEGDSGANVLTF.

The chain carries TRBV28 and TRBJ2-7, with 9 positions matching TRBD2. CDR3 length: 15 amino acids. Germline CDR1 is MDHEN and CDR2 is SYDVKM. The V and J ends lost 5 bases and 0 bases, in that order; junction bases with no gene match: 5. CDR3 DNA sequence: TGTGCCAGCAGTGCTCCGGGACTAGCCTCCTACGAGCAGTACTTC. Encoded protein: CASSAPGLASYEQYF.

Details on this clone: The germline gene is not matched at one end of the junction; a read error may be the cause. This chain uses TRBV20-1 with TRBJ1-2; no firm D call. This CDR3 is 11 amino acids long. Germline assignment: CDR1 DFQATT and CDR2 SNEGSKA (reference sequence). The CDR3 DNA reads TGCAGTGCGAGGGAGTTGGGGAGAAAGATCTTC. Amino acid sequence: CSARELGRKIF.

This CDR3 is CATGTGAGANVLTF. In DNA, the CDR3 is TGTGCCACCGGGACAGGGGCTGGGGCCAACGTCCTGACTTTC. V and J are TRBV27 and TRBJ2-6, with 10 positions matching TRBD1. Looked up from germline, CDR1 is MNHEY and CDR2 is SMNVEV (reference sequence). Trimming removed 10 bases from V and 2 bases from J; junction bases left unmatched: 2. The CDR3 length is 14 residues.

The genes are TRBV2 and TRBJ1-5; a possible D gene is TRBD1 (6 bases). V shed 0 bases and J shed 5 bases, with 17 bases lying between them. The CDR3 has 17 amino acids. Germline CDR1 SNHLY, CDR2 FYNNEI. CDR3 residues: CASSEAAAGGRDQPQHF. CDR3 in DNA: TGTGCCAGCAGTGAAGCCGCGGCGGGGGGGCGCGATCAGCCCCAGCATTTT.

The gene calls are TRBV30 and TRBJ2-1, with D tentatively TRBD2 (6 bases). The CDR3 loop spans 16 amino acids. Looked up from germline, CDR1 is GTSNPN and CDR2 is SVGIG (reference sequence). Trimming took 1 base from V and 5 from J, leaving 18 bases between them. CDR3 DNA sequence: TGTGCCTGGAGTGCGGGGGTGGGAGAGAGAAACAATGAGCAGTTCTTC. The encoded protein is CAWSAGVGERNNEQFF.

V gene TRBV7-2 combines with J gene TRBJ1-2, with D hard to call. Germline V lookup: CDR1 SGHTA, CDR2 FQGNSA. There are 13 residues in the CDR3. V gave up 1 base and J gave up 4 bases, with 7 bases separating them. The CDR3 here is CASSLGYSYGYTF. The CDR3 bases are TGTGCCAGCAGCTTAGGGTACAGCTATGGCTACACCTTC.

The V and J genes are TRBV15 and TRBJ2-7, with 13 positions matching TRBD2. CDR1 and CDR2 (germline): LNHNV, YYDKDF (reference sequence). The CDR3 loop spans 18 amino acids. The J segment lost 2 bases and the V segment lost 1 base, leaving 8 bases of the junction unmatched. The CDR3 is CATSRARTSGSRAYEQYF. CDR3 coding DNA: TGTGCCACCAGCAGAGCTCGGACTAGCGGGAGCAGGGCCTACGAGCAGTACTTC.

V is TRBV6-1 and J is TRBJ2-7; possibly TRBD2 for D (5 bases). The V end lost 6 bases, the J end lost 6 bases, and 9 bases lay between the germline ends. This CDR3 is 11 amino acids long. The germline V gene encodes CDR1 MNHNS and CDR2 SASEGT. CDR3 protein: CASRGVLEQYF. The DNA of the CDR3 is TGTGCCAGCAGGGGAGTCCTCGAGCAGTACTTC.

The genes are TRBV18 and TRBJ1-2, with D uncertain. The V gene lost 2 bases and the J gene lost 7 bases, with 14 bases spanning the gap. Germline CDR1 is KGHSH and CDR2 is LQKENI. The CDR3 runs 14 residues. DNA of the CDR3: TGTGCCAGCTCACCATCGCTGGATGGAGGTGGCTACACCTTC. Translating it yields CASSPSLDGGGYTF.

The rearrangement links TRBV28 to TRBJ1-2; D ambiguous. V was pared by 6 bases and J by 5 bases, with 7 bases between. This CDR3 spans 11 amino acids. Germline V gives CDR1 MDHEN, CDR2 SYDVKM. DNA of the CDR3: TGTGCCAGCAGCGGTAATTATGGCTACACCTTC. Amino acids: CASSGNYGYTF.

The rearrangement links TRBV6-6 to TRBJ2-7; TRBD2 agrees at 7 bases. In germline, CDR1 is MNHNY, CDR2 SVGAGI (reference sequence). V shed 6 bases and J 7 bases; nucleotides not matched to a gene: 15. The CDR3 loop spans 15 amino acids. CDR3 residues: CASSRVGRAVREQYF. CDR3 in DNA: TGTGCCAGCAGCCGGGTGGGGAGGGCCGTGAGGGAGCAGTACTTC.

This sequence joins TRBV2 and TRBJ2-3; D is perhaps TRBD1 (5 bases). In germline, CDR1 is SNHLY, CDR2 FYNNEI. The CDR3 runs to 14 residues. V was pared by 8 bases and J by 3 bases, with 15 bases between. The CDR3 reads CASGMGQNTDTQYF. The CDR3 nucleotides read TGTGCCAGCGGAATGGGGCAGAATACAGATACGCAGTATTTT.

The chain employs TRBV25-1 and TRBJ2-2; the match to TRBD2 covers 11 bases. V shed 5 bases and J 6 bases; nucleotides not matched to a gene: 8. Germline assignment: CDR1 MGHDK and CDR2 SYGVNS. The CDR3 sequence is 16 residues long. CDR3 region: CASSKTSGTEAGELFF. The CDR3, as DNA: TGTGCCAGCAGTAAGACTAGCGGGACTGAGGCCGGGGAGCTGTTTTTT.

This chain connects TRBV6-5 to TRBJ1-2; D is uncertain. Per germline, CDR1 MNHEY and CDR2 SVGAGI. The CDR3 has 11 residues. The V end was cut by 10 bases, the J end by 5 bases, with 11 bases between. The CDR3 bases are TGTGCCACCGAGGGCCGATATGGCTACACCTTC. It specifies CATEGRYGYTF.

The gene calls are TRBV29-1 and TRBJ2-6; D call uncertain. V was pared by 7 bases and J by 0 bases, with 7 bases between. The length of the CDR3 is 13 residues. The germline CDR1 and CDR2 sequences are SQVTM and ANQGSEA. The CDR3 here is CSGGHSGANVLTF. CDR3 bases: TGCAGCGGAGGCCACTCTGGGGCCAACGTCCTGACTTTC.

The chain carries TRBV2 and TRBJ1-5, with D perhaps matching TRBD1 (6 bases). This CDR3 comprises 15 residues. In germline, CDR1 is SNHLY, CDR2 FYNNEI. V was pared by 8 bases and J by 0 bases, with 14 bases between. This CDR3 reads CASGIFRGSNQPQHF. CDR3 coding DNA: TGTGCCAGCGGTATTTTCAGGGGTAGCAATCAGCCCCAGCATTTT.

CDR3 nucleotide sequence: TGTGCCAGCAGTTTACGGGGACAGCCTACGAGCAATCAGCCCCAGCATTTT. As protein: CASSLRGQPTSNQPQHF. This chain links TRBV27 with TRBJ1-5, with 7 bases fitting TRBD1. CDR3 length equals 17 residues. Per the germline V gene, CDR1 is MNHEY and CDR2 is SMNVEV (reference sequence). With V trimmed by 2 bases and J by 1 base, 8 bases remained unmatched.

On this clone itself: At the DNA level, this CDR3 is encoded by other sequences in the same sample as well. The chain recombines TRBV5-4 with TRBJ1-3, with D possibly being TRBD1 (5 bases). The CDR3 consists of 14 residues. Trimming stripped 4 bases from V and 0 bases from J, with 8 bases between. Germline CDR1 SGHNT, CDR2 YYREEE (reference sequence). CDR3: CASSPDSSGNTIYF. DNA of the CDR3: TGTGCCAGCAGCCCTGACAGCTCTGGAAACACCATATATTTT.

This chain links TRBV5-6 with TRBJ2-1; the match to TRBD2 covers 8 bases. Germline V gene data show CDR1 as SGHDT and CDR2 as YYEEEE. V lost 2 bases, J lost 8 bases, and 6 bases stayed unmatched. This CDR3 is built from 14 residues. The CDR3 region has the DNA TGTGCCAGCAGCTTAGCGGGAGCTGGGGATGAGCAGTTCTTC. It translates to CASSLAGAGDEQFF.

The chain links TRBV5-1 to TRBJ2-5; 9 bases align to TRBD1. V was clipped by 4 bases and J by 0 bases; unmatched bases: 7. The germline V gene has CDR1 SGHRS and CDR2 YFSETQ. The CDR3 totals 16 residues. The DNA of the CDR3 is TGCGCCAGCAGCGTAACCGGGACAGGGAACCAAGAGACCCAGTACTTC. Its translation: CASSVTGTGNQETQYF.

In its sample, this clone was seen once. This chain joins TRBV2 and TRBJ1-5; TRBD1 matches 7 bases. CDR3 length: 13 residues. Germline lookup yields CDR1 SNHLY and CDR2 FYNNEI. The trim removed 9 bases at V and 3 bases at J, leaving 5 bases unmatched. This CDR3 reads CARGQFNNQPQHF. CDR3 DNA: TGTGCCAGGGGACAGTTTAACAATCAGCCCCAGCATTTT.